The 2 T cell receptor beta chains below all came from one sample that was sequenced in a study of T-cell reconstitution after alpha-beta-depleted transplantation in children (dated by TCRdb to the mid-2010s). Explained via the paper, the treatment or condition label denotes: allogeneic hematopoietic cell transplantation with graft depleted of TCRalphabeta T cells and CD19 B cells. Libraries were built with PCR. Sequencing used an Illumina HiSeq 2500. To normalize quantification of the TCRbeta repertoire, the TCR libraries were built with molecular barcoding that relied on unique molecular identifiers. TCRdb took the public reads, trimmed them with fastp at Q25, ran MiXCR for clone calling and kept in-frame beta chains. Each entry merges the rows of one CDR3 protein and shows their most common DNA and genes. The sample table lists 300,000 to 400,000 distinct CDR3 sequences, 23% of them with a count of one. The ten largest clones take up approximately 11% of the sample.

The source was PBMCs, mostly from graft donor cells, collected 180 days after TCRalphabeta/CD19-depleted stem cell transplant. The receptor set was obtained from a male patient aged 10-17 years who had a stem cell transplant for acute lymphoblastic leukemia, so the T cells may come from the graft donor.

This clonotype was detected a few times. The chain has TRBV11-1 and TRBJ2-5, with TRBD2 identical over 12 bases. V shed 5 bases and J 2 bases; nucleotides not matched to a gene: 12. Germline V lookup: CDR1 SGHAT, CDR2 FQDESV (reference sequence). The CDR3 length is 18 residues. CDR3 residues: CASSPSDRTSGAQETQYF. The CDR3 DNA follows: TGTGCCAGCAGCCCCAGTGACCGGACTAGCGGGGCGCAAGAGACCCAGTACTTC.

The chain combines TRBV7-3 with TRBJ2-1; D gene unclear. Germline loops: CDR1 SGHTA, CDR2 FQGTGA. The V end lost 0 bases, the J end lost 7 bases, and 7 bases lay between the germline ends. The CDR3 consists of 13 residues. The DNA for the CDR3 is TGTGCCAGCAGCTTAACCTGGATTAATGAGCAGTTCTTC. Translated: CASSLTWINEQFF.